Detailed here is one T cell receptor beta chain. This sample was taken from a study of post-analysis software for immune sequencing data. Built from TCR beta cDNA, the libraries had unique molecular identifiers in them. A single record per CDR3 protein comes from TCRdb applying MiXCR to the PCR reads. The repertoire holds hundreds of thousands of distinct CDR3 sequences, approximately 50% seen once, with 4.6% in the top ten. The specimen was blood. The receptor was isolated from a girl aged 10 to 17 with multiple sclerosis.

Here the CDR3 DNA reads TGTGCCACCAGCATCGAAGTGGGAACATCCAACCAAGAGACCCAGTACTTC. Protein product: CATSIEVGTSNQETQYF. This chain connects TRBV15 to TRBJ2-5; no clear D. This CDR3 has 17 amino acids. Per the germline V gene, CDR1 is LNHNV and CDR2 is YYDKDF (reference sequence). The V and J ends lost 4 bases and 0 bases respectively, with 18 bases between them.